These 11 T cell receptor beta chains came from one sample sequenced in a study of kidney transplant recipient with SARS-CoV-2 infection. TCRdb recomputed calls from the reads with MiXCR, one row per CDR3 protein. The repertoire holds 200,000 to 300,000 distinct CDR3 sequences, with 29% as singletons. Sequenced here: a blood sample, sampled at baseline and on roughly day 110 from a kidney transplant recipient. These TCRs come from a male patient in his 30s who had COVID-19 and was a kidney transplant recipient. Some T cells may be transferred from the graft donor.

This clonotype has ten or more counts. The chain recombines TRBV28 with TRBJ2-2; D might be TRBD1 (6 bases). The germline CDR1 and CDR2 sequences are MDHEN and SYDVKM. The CDR3 is 17 residues long. V was clipped by 3 bases and J by 0 bases, with 14 bases between them. The CDR3 region has the DNA TGTGCCAGCAGTTTGGCAGGGGCGATCGCGAACACCGGGGAGCTGTTTTTT. It translates to CASSLAGAIANTGELFF.

This clonotype was seen repeatedly, ten times or more. The rearrangement joins TRBV9 to TRBJ2-5, with 9 bases aligning to TRBD2. The CDR3 is made up of 15 amino acids. Germline V gene data show CDR1 as SGDLS and CDR2 as YYNGEE. The trim removed 0 bases at V and 4 bases at J, leaving 4 bases unmatched. The CDR3 bases are TGTGCCAGCAGCGTAGGGCTAGCGGGAAGAGAGACCCAGTACTTC. It codes for CASSVGLAGRETQYF.

This clonotype occurred a few times. The V gene is TRBV3-1, the J gene TRBJ1-1; possible D gene TRBD1, 5 bases. CDR1 and CDR2 from the germline V gene are LGHDT and YNNKEL (reference sequence). V lost 1 base and J lost 1, with 10 bases in between. This CDR3 has 15 amino acids. For the CDR3, the DNA is TGTGCCAGCAGCCAAGCGGGACGGTCGAACACTGAAGCTTTCTTT. Its protein is CASSQAGRSNTEAFF.

This clonotype was detected a few times. The chain uses TRBV10-3 and TRBJ2-5; a possible D gene is TRBD2 (5 bases). This CDR3 has 17 amino acids. Germline loops: CDR1 ENHRY, CDR2 SYGVKD. Trimming pared 3 bases from V and 5 bases from J, leaving 22 bases between. The CDR3 nucleotides are TGTGCCATCAGTGAACCTACCTTGGGTCTAGCAGGCGAGACCCAGTACTTC. This codes for CAISEPTLGLAGETQYF.

V is TRBV5-1 and J is TRBJ2-1; D gene unclear. Germline V CDR1 and CDR2: SGHRS, YFSETQ. The CDR3 sequence is 15 residues long. The V end lost 0 bases, the J end lost 4 bases, and 11 bases lay between the germline ends. CDR3 sequence reads: CASSLGRAAYNEQFF. CDR3 in DNA: TGCGCCAGCAGCTTGGGTAGGGCCGCGTACAATGAGCAGTTCTTC.

CDR3: CASSYMPGGGPYNEQFF. In DNA form, the CDR3 reads TGTGCCAGCAGCTACATGCCCGGCGGGGGACCATACAATGAGCAGTTCTTC. This chain uses TRBV6-2 or TRBV6-3 with TRBJ2-1; 7 bases line up with TRBD2. Per germline, CDR1 MNHEY and CDR2 SVGEGT. Trimming cost V 6 bases and J 4 bases; bases outside gene matches: 15. The CDR3 is made up of 17 amino acids.

Points on this clonotype: Given a much more abundant clone one base away, this may be a read error. The V and J genes are TRBV5-6 and TRBJ1-2; D is uncertain. The CDR3 is 16 amino acids. Per the germline V gene, CDR1 is SGHDT and CDR2 is YYEEEE. The CDR3 coding sequence is TGTGTCAGCCAGGAGCGCAATAGTCGAAAGACCTATGGCTACACCTTC. Translation gives CVSQERNSRKTYGYTF.

This clonotype was counted ten times or more. The chain is built from TRBV15 and TRBJ2-7; 12 nucleotides align to TRBD2. Unmatched junction bases numbered 10, after V lost 0 bases and J lost 7 bases. The CDR3 covers 17 residues. In germline, CDR1 is LNHNV, CDR2 YYDKDF (reference sequence). Here the CDR3 reads CATSRDLAGGPNGEQYF. In DNA, the CDR3 is TGTGCCACCAGCAGAGATCTAGCGGGAGGGCCCAATGGGGAGCAGTACTTC.

This clonotype was seen a handful of times. This chain uses TRBV2 with TRBJ1-1; no definite D call. Trimming cost V 7 bases and J 1 base, with 7 bases left between them. Per germline, CDR1 SNHLY and CDR2 FYNNEI. The CDR3 contains 12 residues. CDR3 region: CASMAGNTEAFF. CDR3 in DNA: TGTGCCAGCATGGCTGGGAACACTGAAGCTTTCTTT.

The genes are TRBV19 and TRBJ2-4, with 7 bases matching TRBD1. The J call is uncertain, as TRBJ2-7 better fits the DNA end. CDR1 is LNHDA and CDR2 is SQIVND in the germline V gene (reference sequence). There are 13 residues in the CDR3. This chain's CDR3 is CASSTTGAYEQYF. Written as DNA, the CDR3 is TGTGCCAGTAGTACCACAGGGGCCTACGAGCAGTACTTC.

As concerns this clonotype: A much larger clone differs by one base, so this may be a read error. The chain has TRBV6-6 and TRBJ2-4; D perhaps matches TRBD2 (6 bases). The J call may be faulty, since TRBJ2-1 better matches the DNA end. Germline lookup yields CDR1 MNHNY and CDR2 SVGAGI (reference sequence). The CDR3 covers 12 residues. CDR3 DNA: TGTGCCAACTGGCTTCCGGGACTGAATCAGTTCTTC. This gives the protein CANWLPGLNQFF.